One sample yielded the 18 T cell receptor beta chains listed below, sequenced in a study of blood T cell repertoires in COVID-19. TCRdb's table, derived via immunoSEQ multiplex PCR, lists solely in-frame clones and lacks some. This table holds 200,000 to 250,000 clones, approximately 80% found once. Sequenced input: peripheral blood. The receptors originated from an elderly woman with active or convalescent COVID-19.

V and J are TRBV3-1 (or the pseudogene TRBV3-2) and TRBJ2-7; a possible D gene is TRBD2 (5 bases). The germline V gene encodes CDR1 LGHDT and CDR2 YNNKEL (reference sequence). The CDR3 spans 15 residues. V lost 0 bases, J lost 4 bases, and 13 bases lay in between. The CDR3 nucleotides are TGTGCCAGCAGCCAAGATTCGGGGAGAGGTTACGAGCAGTACTTC. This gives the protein CASSQDSGRGYEQYF.

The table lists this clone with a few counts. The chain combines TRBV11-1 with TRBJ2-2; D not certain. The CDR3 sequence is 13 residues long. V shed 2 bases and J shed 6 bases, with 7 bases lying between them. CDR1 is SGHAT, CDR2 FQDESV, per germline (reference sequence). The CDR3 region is CASSLFQSGELFF. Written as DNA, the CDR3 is TGTGCCAGCAGCTTATTCCAGTCCGGGGAGCTGTTTTTT.

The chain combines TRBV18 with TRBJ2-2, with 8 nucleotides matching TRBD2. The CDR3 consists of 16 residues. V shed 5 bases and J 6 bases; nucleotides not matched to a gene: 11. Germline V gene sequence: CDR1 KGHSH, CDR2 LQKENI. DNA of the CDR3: TGTGCCAGCTCAAAACTAGCGGTCACACGGCCCGGGGAGCTGTTTTTT. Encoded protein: CASSKLAVTRPGELFF.

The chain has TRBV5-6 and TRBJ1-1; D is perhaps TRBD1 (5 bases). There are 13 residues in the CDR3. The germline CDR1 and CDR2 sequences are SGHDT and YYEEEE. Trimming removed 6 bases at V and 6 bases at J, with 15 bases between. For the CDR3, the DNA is TGTGCCAGCATCCTAAGGGGAAATCCTGAAGCTTTCTTT. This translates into CASILRGNPEAFF.

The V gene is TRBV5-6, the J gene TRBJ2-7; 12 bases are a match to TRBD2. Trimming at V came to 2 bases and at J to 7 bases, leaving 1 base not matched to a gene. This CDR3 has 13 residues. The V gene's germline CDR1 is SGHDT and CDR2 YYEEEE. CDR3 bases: TGTGCCAGCAGCTTACTAGCGGGAGGAGAGCAGTACTTC. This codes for CASSLLAGGEQYF. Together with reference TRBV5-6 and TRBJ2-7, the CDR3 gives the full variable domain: DAGVTQSPTHLIKTRGQQVTLRCSPKSGHDTVSWYQQALGQGPQFIFQYYEEEERQRGNFPDRFSGHQFPNYSSELNVNALLLGDSALYLCASSLLAGGEQYFGPGTRLTVT.

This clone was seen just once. In DNA, the CDR3 is TGTGCCAGCAGTGGACAGGGCTGGCACGAGCAGTACTTC. Translated: CASSGQGWHEQYF. The chain uses TRBV2 and TRBJ2-7; 7 bases align to TRBD1. The CDR3 loop spans 13 amino acids. The germline gives CDR1 SNHLY, CDR2 FYNNEI. After removal of 4 bases from V and 5 bases from J, the junction contained 5 bases not matched to a gene.

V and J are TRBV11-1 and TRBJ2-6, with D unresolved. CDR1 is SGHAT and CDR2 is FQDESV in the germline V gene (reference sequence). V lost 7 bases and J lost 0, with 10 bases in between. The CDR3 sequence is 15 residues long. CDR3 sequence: CASISQYSGANVLTF. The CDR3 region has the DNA TGTGCCAGCATCTCCCAGTACTCTGGGGCCAACGTCCTGACTTTC.

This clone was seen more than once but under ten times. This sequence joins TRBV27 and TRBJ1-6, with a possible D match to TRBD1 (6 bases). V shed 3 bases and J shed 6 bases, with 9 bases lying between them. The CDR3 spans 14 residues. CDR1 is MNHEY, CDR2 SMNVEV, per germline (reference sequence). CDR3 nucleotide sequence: TGTGCCAGCAGTTTCGGGGGGCGTAATTCACCCCTCCACTTT. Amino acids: CASSFGGRNSPLHF.

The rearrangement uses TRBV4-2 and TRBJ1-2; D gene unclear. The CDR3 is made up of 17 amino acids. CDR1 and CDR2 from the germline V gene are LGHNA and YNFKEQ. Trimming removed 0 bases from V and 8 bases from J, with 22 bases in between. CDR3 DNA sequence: TGTGCCAGCAGCCAAGATCTTGGGCGGCCCCCCGGAGGGGGCTACACCTTC. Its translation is CASSQDLGRPPGGGYTF.

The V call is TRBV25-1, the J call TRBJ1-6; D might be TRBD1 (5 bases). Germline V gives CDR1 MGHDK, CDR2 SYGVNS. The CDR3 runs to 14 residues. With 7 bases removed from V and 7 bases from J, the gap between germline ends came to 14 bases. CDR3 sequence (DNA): TGTGCCAGCACACTCGGAGGGGCCAATTCACCCCTCCACTTT. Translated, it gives CASTLGGANSPLHF.

The CDR3 region has the DNA TGTGCCAGTGGTGGGGCTGAAAACAGGGAAATGACTGGCTACACCTTC. Translated: CASGGAENREMTGYTF. The J gene is TRBJ1-2, the V gene TRBV19; tentatively, D is TRBD1 (6 bases). With 8 bases removed from V and 7 bases from J, the gap between germline ends came to 26 bases. Germline V gene lookup returns CDR1 LNHDA and CDR2 SQIVND (reference sequence). This CDR3 comprises 16 residues.

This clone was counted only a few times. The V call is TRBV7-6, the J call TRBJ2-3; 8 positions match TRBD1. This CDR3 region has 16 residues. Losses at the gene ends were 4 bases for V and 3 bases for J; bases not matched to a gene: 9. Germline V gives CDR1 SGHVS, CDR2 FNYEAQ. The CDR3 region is CASSSYGDRLTDTQYF. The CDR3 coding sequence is TGTGCCAGCAGCTCGTACGGGGACAGGCTTACAGATACGCAGTATTTT. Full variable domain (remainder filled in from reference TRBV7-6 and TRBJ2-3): GAGVSQSPRYKVTKRGQDVALRCDPISGHVSLYWYRQALGQGPEFLTYFNYEAQQDKSGLPNDRFSAERPEGSISTLTIQRTEQRDSAMYRCASSSYGDRLTDTQYFGPGTRLTVL.

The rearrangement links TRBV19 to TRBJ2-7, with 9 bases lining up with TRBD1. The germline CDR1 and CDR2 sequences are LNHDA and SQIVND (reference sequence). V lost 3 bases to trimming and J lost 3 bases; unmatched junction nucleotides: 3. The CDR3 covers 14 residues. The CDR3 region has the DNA TGTGCCAGTAGTATGGTGGGACAGGGCTACGAGCAGTACTTC. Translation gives CASSMVGQGYEQYF.

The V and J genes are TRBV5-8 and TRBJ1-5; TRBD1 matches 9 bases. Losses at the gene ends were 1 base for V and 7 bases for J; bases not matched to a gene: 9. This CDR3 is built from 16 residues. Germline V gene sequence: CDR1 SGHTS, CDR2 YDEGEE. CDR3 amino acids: CASSLRTGAKYQPQHF. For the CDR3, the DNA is TGTGCCAGCAGCTTGAGGACAGGGGCAAAATACCAGCCCCAGCATTTT.

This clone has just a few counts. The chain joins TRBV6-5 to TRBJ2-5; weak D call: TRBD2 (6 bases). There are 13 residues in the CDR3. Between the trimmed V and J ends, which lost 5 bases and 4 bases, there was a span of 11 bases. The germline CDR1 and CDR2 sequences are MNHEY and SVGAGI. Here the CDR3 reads CASSQPGLETQYF. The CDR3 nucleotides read TGTGCCAGCAGTCAACCGGGACTAGAGACCCAGTACTTC.

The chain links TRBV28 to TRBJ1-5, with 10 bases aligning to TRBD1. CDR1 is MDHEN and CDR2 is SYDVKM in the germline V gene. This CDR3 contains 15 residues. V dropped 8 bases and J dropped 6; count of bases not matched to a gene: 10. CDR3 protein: CASGPVGTGVQPQHF. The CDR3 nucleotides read TGTGCCAGCGGCCCCGTCGGGACAGGGGTTCAGCCCCAGCATTTT.

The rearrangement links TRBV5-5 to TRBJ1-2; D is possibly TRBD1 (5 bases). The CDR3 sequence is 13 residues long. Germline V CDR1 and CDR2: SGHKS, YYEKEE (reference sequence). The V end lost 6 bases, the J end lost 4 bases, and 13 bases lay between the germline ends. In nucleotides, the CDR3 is TGTGCCAGCACCACAGTCGGGGGCTATGGCTACACCTTC. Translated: CASTTVGGYGYTF. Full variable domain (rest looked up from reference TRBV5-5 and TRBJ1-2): DAGVTQSPTHLIKTRGQQVTLRCSPISGHKSVSWYQQVLGQGPQFIFQYYEKEERGRGNFPDRFSARQFPNYSSELNVNALLLGDSALYLCASTTVGGYGYTFGSGTRLTVV.

The chain's CDR3 is CASSLFYSQETQYF. CDR3 coding DNA: TGCGCCAGCAGCTTGTTTTACAGCCAAGAGACCCAGTACTTC. The chain carries TRBV5-1 and TRBJ2-5; D remains unclear. The CDR3 covers 14 residues. V was clipped by 1 base and J by 1 base, with 8 bases between them. The germline V gene has CDR1 SGHRS and CDR2 YFSETQ.